This entry describes one TCR beta chain. Each of the CD4+ naive, central memory, regulatory and stem cell-like memory populations was sorted via CD45RO/CCR7/CD25/CD127/CD95/CD27. This CDR3 spans 14 amino acids. Germline assignment: CDR1 SQVTM and CDR2 ANQGSEA. Trimming stripped 5 bases from V and 0 bases from J, with 11 bases between. The entirety of the isolated RNA underwent reverse transcription, so expressed TCRB transcripts were sequenced. Reads from naive, central memory and regulatory T cell samples averaged about 3.9 million. TCRdb's table, derived via immunoSEQ multiplex PCR, lists solely in-frame clones and lacks some. This sample yields 200,000 to 300,000 clones, of which about 70% are seen a single time; around 0.05% belongs to the top ten. The sample comes from a study of beta chain features in type 1 diabetes.

The chain combines TRBV29-1 with TRBJ2-1; D is ambiguous. This TCR came from a young man in good health. Material: naive CD4+ T cells from blood. The CDR3 coding sequence is TGCAGCGTTCGAACCCCCAGCTCCTACAATGAGCAGTTCTTC. Amino acids: CSVRTPSSYNEQFF.